This TCR beta chain was found in a study of T cell responses to AZD1222 COVID-19 vaccine. Germline V gives CDR1 LGHDT, CDR2 YNNKEL (reference sequence). There are 15 residues in the CDR3. The V end lost 4 bases, the J end lost 0 bases, and 12 bases lay between the germline ends. Assay used: immunoSEQ multiplex PCR; TCRdb lists only in-frame clones, some missing. In the table there are 100,000 to 150,000 clones, roughly 88% of which are singletons. The rearrangement joins TRBV3-1 (or the pseudogene TRBV3-2) to TRBJ1-1; D possibly corresponds to TRBD1 (5 bases). The clonotype was recovered from an adult in good health. Source: peripheral blood, taken on day 0 of MenACWY control vaccination. The CDR3 DNA follows: TGTGCCAGCAGCCCTAACTTAGGGGTGAACACTGAAGCTTTCTTT. It translates to CASSPNLGVNTEAFF.